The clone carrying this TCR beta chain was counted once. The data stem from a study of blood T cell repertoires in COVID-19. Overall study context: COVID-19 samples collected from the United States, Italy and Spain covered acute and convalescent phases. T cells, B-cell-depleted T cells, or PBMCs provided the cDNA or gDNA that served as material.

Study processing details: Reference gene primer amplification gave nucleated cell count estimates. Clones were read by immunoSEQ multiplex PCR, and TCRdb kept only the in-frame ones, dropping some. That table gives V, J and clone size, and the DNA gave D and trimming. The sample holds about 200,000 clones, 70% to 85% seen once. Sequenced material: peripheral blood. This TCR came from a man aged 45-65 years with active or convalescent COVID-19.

CDR3 loop: CSANSFGDLHF. CDR3 bases: TGCAGTGCTAACTCTTTCGGTGACCTCCACTTT. The chain has TRBV20-1 and TRBJ1-6; the D is unclear. CDR1 is DFQATT and CDR2 is SNEGSKA in the germline V gene (reference sequence). V was clipped by 4 bases and J by 15 bases, with 13 bases between them. CDR3 length: 11 residues.